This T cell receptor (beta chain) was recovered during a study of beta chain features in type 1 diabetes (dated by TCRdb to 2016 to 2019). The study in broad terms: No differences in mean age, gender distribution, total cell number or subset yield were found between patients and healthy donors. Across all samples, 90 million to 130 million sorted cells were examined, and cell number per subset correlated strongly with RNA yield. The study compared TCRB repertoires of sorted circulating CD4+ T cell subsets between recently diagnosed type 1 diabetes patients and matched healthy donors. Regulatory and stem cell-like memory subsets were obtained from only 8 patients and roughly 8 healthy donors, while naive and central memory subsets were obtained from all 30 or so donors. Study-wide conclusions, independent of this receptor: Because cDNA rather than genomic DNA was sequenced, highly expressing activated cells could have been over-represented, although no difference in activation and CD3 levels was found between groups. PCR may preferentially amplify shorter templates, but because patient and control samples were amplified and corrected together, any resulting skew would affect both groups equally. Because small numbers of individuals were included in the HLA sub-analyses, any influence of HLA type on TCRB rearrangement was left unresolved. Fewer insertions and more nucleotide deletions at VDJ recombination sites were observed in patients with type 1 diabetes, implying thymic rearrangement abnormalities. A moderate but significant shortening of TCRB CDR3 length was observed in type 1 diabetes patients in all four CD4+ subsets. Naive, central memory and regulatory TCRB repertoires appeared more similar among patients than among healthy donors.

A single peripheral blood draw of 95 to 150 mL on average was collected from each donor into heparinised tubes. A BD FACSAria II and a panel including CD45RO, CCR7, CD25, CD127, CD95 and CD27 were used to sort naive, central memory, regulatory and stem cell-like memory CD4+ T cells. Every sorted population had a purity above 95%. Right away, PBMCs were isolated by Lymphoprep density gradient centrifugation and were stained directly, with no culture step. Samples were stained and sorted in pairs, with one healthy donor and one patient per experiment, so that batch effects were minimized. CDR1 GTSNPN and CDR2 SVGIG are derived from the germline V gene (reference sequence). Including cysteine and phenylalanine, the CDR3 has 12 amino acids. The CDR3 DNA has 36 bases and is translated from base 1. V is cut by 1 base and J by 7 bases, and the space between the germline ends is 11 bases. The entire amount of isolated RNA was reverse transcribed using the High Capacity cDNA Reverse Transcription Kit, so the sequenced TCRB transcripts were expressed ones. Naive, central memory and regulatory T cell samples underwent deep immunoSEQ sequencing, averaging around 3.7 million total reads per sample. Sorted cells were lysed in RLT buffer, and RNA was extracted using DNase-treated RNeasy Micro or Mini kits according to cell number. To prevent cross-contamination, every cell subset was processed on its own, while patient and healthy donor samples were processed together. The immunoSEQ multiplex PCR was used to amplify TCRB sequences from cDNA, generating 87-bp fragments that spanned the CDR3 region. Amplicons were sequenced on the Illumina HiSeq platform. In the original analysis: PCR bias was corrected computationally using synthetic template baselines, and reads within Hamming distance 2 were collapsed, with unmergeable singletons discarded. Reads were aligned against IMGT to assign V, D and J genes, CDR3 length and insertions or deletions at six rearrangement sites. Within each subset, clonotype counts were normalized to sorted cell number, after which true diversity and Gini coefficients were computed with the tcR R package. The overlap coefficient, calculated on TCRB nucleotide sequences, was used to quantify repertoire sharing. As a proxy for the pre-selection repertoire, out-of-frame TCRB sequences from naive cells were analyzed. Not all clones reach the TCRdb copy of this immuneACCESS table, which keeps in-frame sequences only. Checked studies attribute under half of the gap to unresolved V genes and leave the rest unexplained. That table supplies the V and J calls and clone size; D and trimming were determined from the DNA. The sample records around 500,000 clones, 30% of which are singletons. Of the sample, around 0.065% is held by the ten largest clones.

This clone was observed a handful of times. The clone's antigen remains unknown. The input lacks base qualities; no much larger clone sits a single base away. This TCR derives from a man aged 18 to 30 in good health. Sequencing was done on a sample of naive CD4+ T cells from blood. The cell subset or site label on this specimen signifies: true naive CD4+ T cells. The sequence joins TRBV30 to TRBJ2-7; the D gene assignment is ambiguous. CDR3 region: CAWSGPRREQYF. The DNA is TGTGCCTGGAGTGGGCCCCGTAGGGAGCAGTACTTC.